A single sample is the source of the 5 T cell receptor beta chains below, sequenced in a study of a mutant IDH1 vaccine in newly diagnosed glioma. The method was immunoSEQ multiplex PCR; TCRdb's version includes in-frame clones alone and lacks a portion of them. The sample lists tens of thousands of clones; roughly 79% were seen once. Time point denoted: week 35, safety follow-up. Doses of 300 ug of mutant IDH1 20-mer peptide were given with topical imiquimod. Their antigen targets remain unknown. Sequencing used PBMCs, obtained from a glioma patient whose treatment included an IDH1 peptide vaccine. The source of these receptors is a man between 40 and 49 years old with glioma.

The chain uses TRBV18 and TRBJ2-5; no firm D call. The CDR3 loop spans 14 amino acids. V dropped 6 bases and J dropped 5 bases, with 16 bases sitting between them. Germline CDR1 and CDR2: KGHSH and LQKENI. The chain's CDR3 is CASSHERGWETQYF. For the CDR3, the DNA is TGTGCCAGCTCCCATGAACGAGGTTGGGAGACCCAGTACTTC.

The rearrangement joins TRBV6-1 to TRBJ2-3, with 7 positions matching TRBD2. With V trimmed by 6 bases and J by 1 base, 10 bases remained unmatched. CDR3 size: 16 residues. CDR1 is MNHNS, CDR2 SASEGT, per germline. The CDR3 protein is CASRETSAARTDTQYF. The CDR3 region has the DNA TGTGCCAGCAGGGAAACTAGCGCGGCCCGCACAGATACGCAGTATTTT.

V usage is TRBV2 and J usage is TRBJ2-3, with D possibly called TRBD1 or TRBD2 (6 bases each). Between the trimmed V and J ends, which lost 8 bases and 2 bases, there was a span of 20 bases. CDR1 and CDR2 (germline): SNHLY, FYNNEI. This CDR3 is built from 16 residues. The CDR3 spells CASHQGGLGATDTQYF. CDR3 coding DNA: TGTGCCAGCCACCAAGGGGGGCTGGGAGCCACAGATACGCAGTATTTT.

The chain joins TRBV7-9 to TRBJ2-5; TRBD2 aligns across 9 bases. The CDR3 loop spans 16 amino acids. V lost 7 bases, J lost 3 bases, and 12 bases stayed unmatched. Germline CDR1 reads SEHNR; CDR2 reads FQNEAQ (reference sequence). CDR3 amino acids: CASTFASTSGEETQYF. The DNA of the CDR3 is TGTGCCAGCACCTTCGCGTCGACTAGCGGAGAAGAGACCCAGTACTTC.

This clone was seen a single time. The chain carries TRBV7-2 and TRBJ2-2, with 9 bases that match TRBD1. Germline values: CDR1 SGHTA, CDR2 FQGNSA. The CDR3 sequence is 15 residues long. V was pared by 1 base and J by 3 bases, with 0 bases of the junction left unmatched. As DNA, the CDR3 is TGTGCCAGCAGCTTAGACAGGGGGCACACCGGGGAGCTGTTTTTT. This encodes CASSLDRGHTGELFF.